Sequencing of this T cell receptor (beta chain) was carried out in a study of blood T cell repertoires in COVID-19 (dated by TCRdb to 2020 to 2022). Concerning the study at large: Samples covering the acute and convalescent phases of COVID-19 were provided by collaborators in the United States, Italy and Spain. The material from the prospective study consisted of cDNA or gDNA derived from T cells, B-cell-depleted T cells, or PBMCs. Subjects who had been exposed to COVID-19, were actively infected with it, or had recovered from it provided the deeply sampled blood TCRbeta repertoires that made up the dataset. The repertoires were released in a freely available public database meant as a resource for research on the immune response to SARS-CoV-2. Samples came from the ongoing ImmuneRACE study (first 160 participants) plus 1,254 subjects from 6 global collaborators. The sample metadata nearly always contained a de-identified subject ID, COVID-19 status, age in years and sex. Where HLA class I and class II types were available, the types were taken from metadata supplied by the sample provider, not from assay-based typing. Study-wide conclusions, independent of this receptor: The quantity of clinical and demographic metadata differed by source and by participant and was supplied without curation.

Whole blood was collected in K2EDTA tubes by collaborating institutions according to the institutions' own protocols. For TCRbeta analysis, collaborators shipped samples as frozen whole blood, isolated PBMCs, or DNA extracted from either of those sample types. TCRbeta CDR3 regions were amplified from genomic DNA by means of the immunoSEQ Assay, a bias-controlled multiplex PCR. The original pipeline was this. Within the assay, amplification of reference gene primers was used to estimate how many nucleated cells each sample contained. To quantify the absolute abundance of each unique TCRbeta CDR3 rearrangement, sequence reads were collapsed and filtered. For each sample, productive Simpson clonality was calculated as the square root of Simpson's diversity index over productive rearrangements. TCRdb holds this immuneACCESS table with in-frame rearrangements only. Some clones are missing; in checked studies, unresolved V genes explain under half, and the rest has no known cause. D and trimming were read from the DNA, whereas the V and J calls and clone size are those reported in that table. This sample is represented by around 60,000 clones; 90% of them were singletons. Approximately 13% of the sample belongs to the ten largest clones.

Regarding this clone: This receptor's antigen is unknown. Base qualities are not provided; no much larger clone lies one nucleotide away.

This TCR derives from a man aged 55 to 70 with active COVID-19. The specimen was peripheral blood.

The CDR3 corresponds to CASSHFLGLAGENTGELFF. The nucleotides are TGTGCCAGTAGTCACTTCTTGGGACTAGCGGGAGAAAACACCGGGGAGCTGTTTTTT. This chain joins TRBV19 to TRBJ2-2, and 14 junctional nucleotides match TRBD2. The CDR3 sequence holds 19 residues, the cysteine and phenylalanine included. CDR3 DNA only is kept here, 57 bases in frame from base 1. At the junction V is shortened by 5 bases and J by 2 bases; bases outside the gene matches: 10. Per the germline V gene (reference sequence), LNHDA is the CDR1 and SQIVND is the CDR2. Joined to the reference TRBV19 and TRBJ2-2 proteins, this CDR3 gives the full variable domain: DGGITQSPKYLFRKEGQNVTLSCEQNLNHDAMYWYRQDPGQGLRLIYYSQIVNDFQKGDIAEGYSVSREKKESFPLTVTSAQKNPTAFYLCASSHFLGLAGENTGELFFGEGSRLTVL.